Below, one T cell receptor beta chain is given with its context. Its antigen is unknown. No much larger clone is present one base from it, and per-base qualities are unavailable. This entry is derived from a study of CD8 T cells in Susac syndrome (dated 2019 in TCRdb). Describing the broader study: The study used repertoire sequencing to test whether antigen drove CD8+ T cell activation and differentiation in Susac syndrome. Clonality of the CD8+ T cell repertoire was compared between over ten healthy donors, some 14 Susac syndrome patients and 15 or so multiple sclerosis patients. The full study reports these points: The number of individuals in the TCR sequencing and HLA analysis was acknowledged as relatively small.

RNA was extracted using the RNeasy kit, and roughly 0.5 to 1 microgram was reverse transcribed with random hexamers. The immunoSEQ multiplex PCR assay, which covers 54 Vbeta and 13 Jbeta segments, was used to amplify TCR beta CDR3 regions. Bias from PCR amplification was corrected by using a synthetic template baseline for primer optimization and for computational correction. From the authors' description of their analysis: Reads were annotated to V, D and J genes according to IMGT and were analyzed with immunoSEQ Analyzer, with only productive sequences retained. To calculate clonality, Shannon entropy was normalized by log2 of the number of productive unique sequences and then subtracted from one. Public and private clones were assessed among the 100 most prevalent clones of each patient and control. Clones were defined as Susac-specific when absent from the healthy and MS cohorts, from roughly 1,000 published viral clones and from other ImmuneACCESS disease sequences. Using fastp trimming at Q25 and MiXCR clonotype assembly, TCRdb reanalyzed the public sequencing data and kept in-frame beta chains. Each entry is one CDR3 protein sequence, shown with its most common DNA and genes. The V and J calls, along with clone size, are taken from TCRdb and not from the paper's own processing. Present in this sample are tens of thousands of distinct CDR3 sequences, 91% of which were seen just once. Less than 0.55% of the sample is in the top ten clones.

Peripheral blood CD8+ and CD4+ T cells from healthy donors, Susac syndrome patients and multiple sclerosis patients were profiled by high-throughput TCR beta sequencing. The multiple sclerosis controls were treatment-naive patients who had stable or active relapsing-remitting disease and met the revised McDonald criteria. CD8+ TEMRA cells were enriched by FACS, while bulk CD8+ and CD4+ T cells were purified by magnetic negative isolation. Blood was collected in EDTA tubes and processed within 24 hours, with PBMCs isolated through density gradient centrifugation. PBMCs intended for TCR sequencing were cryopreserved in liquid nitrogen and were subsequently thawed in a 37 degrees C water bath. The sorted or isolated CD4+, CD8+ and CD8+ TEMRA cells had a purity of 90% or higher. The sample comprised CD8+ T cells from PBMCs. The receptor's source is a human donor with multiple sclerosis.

At the DNA level, the sequence is TGTGCCAGCAGCCCGAAGCGGAGAGATACGCAGTATTTT. The resulting protein is CASSPKRRDTQYF. Recombination joined TRBV9 with TRBJ2-3, with a tentative D gene TRBD2 over 5 matching bases. The CDR3 starts with the cysteine, ends with the phenylalanine, and has 13 residues. Solely the CDR3 DNA is kept, with 39 bases framed from the first base. Based on the germline V gene, the CDR1 and CDR2 sequences are SGDLS and YYNGEE. Trimming costs V 4 bases and J 5 bases, and their ends lie 11 bases apart.